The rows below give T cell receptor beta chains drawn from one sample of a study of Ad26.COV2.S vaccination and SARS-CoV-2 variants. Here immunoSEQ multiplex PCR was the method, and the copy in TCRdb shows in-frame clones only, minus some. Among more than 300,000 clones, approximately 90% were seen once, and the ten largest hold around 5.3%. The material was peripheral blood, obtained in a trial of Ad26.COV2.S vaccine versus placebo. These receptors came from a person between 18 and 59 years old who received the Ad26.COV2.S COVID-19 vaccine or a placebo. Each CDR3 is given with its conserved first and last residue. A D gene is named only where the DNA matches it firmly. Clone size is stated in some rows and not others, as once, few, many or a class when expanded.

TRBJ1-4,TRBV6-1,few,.,TGTGCCAGCAGAGCAGGGTACACTAATGAAAAACTGTTTTTT,CASRAGYTNEKLFF
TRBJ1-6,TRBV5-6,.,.,TGTGCCAGCAGCTTGTTACCCGACAGCAATTCACCCCTCCACTTT,CASSLLPDSNSPLHF
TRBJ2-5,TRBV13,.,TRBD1,TGTGCCAGCAGCTCCACGGGACAGCAAGAGACCCAGTACTTC,CASSSTGQQETQYF
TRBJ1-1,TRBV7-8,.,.,TGTGCCAGCAGCTTAGGGGTGGGAACTGAAGCTTTCTTT,CASSLGVGTEAFF
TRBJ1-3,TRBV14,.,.,TGTGCCAGCAGCCAAACTTCCGCACGACGCGGTAAAACCATATATTTT,CASSQTSARRGKTIYF
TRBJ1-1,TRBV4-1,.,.,TGCGCCAGCAGCCAGATAACAGGGCTGGGGGCTGAAGCTTTCTTT,CASSQITGLGAEAFF
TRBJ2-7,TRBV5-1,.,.,TGCGCCAGCAGCTTGGGGCCCGGGACGGTGGCCTACGAGCAGTACTTC,CASSLGPGTVAYEQYF
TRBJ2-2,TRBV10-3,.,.,TGTGCCATCAGGGGACTGGCCTCGAACACCGGGGAGCTGTTTTTT,CAIRGLASNTGELFF
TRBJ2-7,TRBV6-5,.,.,TGTGCCAGCAGTTACCGGGGAGGCTACGAGCAGTACTTC,CASSYRGGYEQYF
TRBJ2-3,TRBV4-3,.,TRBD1,TGCGCCAGCAGCCGAACAGGGGCCACAGATACGCAGTATTTT,CASSRTGATDTQYF
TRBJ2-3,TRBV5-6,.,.,TGTGCCAGCAGCTTGGTCGCGAAGGGCACAGATACGCAGTATTTT,CASSLVAKGTDTQYF
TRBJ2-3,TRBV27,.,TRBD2,TGTGCCAGCAGTTCTCAAGGACTAGCGCCCACAGATACGCAGTATTTT,CASSSQGLAPTDTQYF
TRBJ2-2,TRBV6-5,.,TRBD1,TGTGCCAGCGTGGCCGACAGGGGGGGAACCGGGGAGCTGTTTTTT,CASVADRGGTGELFF
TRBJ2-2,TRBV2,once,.,TGTGCCAGCAGTGAAGAAGCGCTTTTTACCGGGGAGCTGTTTTTT,CASSEEALFTGELFF
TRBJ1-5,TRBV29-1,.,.,TGCAGCGTTGGTGGAGACAGCAGCAATCAGCCCCAGCATTTT,CSVGGDSSNQPQHF
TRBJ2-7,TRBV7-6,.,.,TGTGCCAGCAGCTTGGGGGGTCCTGCCTACGAGCAGTACTTC,CASSLGGPAYEQYF
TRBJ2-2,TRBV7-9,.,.,TGTGCCAGCAGCTTAGAAGTGCAGTCCGGGGAGCTGTTTTTT,CASSLEVQSGELFF
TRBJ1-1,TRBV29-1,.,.,TGCAGCGATTTAGAACCGGGAACTGAAGCTTTCTTT,CSDLEPGTEAFF
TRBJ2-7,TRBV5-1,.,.,TGCGCCAGCAGCCGGGACGATACCTACGAGCAGTACTTC,CASSRDDTYEQYF
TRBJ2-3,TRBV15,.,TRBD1,TGTGCCACCAGCAGTCATGGACAGGGGGCCTTCGCAGATACGCAGTATTTT,CATSSHGQGAFADTQYF
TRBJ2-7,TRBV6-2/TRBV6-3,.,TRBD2,TGTGCCAGCAGTTACCCCTCCGGGCTAGCGGGGTTGTACGAGCAGTACTTC,CASSYPSGLAGLYEQYF
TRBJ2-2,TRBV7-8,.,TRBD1,TGTGCCAGCAGCGCCGGGACAGCTAACACCGGGGAGCTGTTTTTT,CASSAGTANTGELFF
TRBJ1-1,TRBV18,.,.,TGTGCCAGCTCACCGGGGACGAACACTGAAGCTTTCTTT,CASSPGTNTEAFF
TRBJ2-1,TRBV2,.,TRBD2,TGTGCCAGCAGTGTAGCAGCGGGGGCCCCCAATGAGCAGTTCTTC,CASSVAAGAPNEQFF
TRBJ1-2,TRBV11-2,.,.,TGTGCCAGCAGCAGTGGCGGGGCGTCGGGGTATGGCTACACCTTC,CASSSGGASGYGYTF
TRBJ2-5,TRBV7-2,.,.,TGTGCCAGCAGCAAGGACAGAGAGACCCAGTACTTC,CASSKDRETQYF
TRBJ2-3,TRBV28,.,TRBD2,TGTGCCAGCAGTTTTAGCGGGAGGGCCTCAGATACGCAGTATTTT,CASSFSGRASDTQYF
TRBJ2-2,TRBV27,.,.,TGTGCCAGCAGAAGGGATCCAGGGGTCTATGGTACCGGGGAGCTGTTTTTT,CASRRDPGVYGTGELFF
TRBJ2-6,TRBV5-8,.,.,TGTGCCAGCAGCCATCAACAGGTGGCCATTATTTCTGGGGCCAACGTCCTGACTTTC,CASSHQQVAIISGANVLTF
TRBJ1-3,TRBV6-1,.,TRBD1,TGTGCCAGCAGTGGGGGGACAGGGCGGAGAGCAGGAGGAAACACCATATATTTT,CASSGGTGRRAGGNTIYF
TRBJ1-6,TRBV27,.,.,TGTGCCAGCAGTTCTATAGGGTGGGATTCACCCCTCCACTTT,CASSSIGWDSPLHF
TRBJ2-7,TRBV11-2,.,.,TGTGCCAGCAGCTTAACAGTGAACTCCTACGAGCAGTACTTC,CASSLTVNSYEQYF
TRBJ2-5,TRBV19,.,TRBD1,TGTGCCAGTAGCACGGGACAGCTAAGGACCCAGTACTTC,CASSTGQLRTQYF
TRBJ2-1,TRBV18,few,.,TGTGCCAGCTCACTAACTCGAGATGAGCAGTTCTTC,CASSLTRDEQFF
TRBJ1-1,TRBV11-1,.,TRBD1,TGTGCCAGCAGCAGAACAGGGGCTGAAGCTTTCTTT,CASSRTGAEAFF
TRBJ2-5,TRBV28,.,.,TGTGCCAGCAGTTCCCGTGTGGTTACGTCGGAGACCCAGTACTTC,CASSSRVVTSETQYF
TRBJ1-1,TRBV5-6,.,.,TGTGCCAGCAGCTTCCCGCGCAGGGCGAACACTGAAGCTTTCTTT,CASSFPRRANTEAFF
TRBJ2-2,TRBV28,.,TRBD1,TGTGCCAGCAGTTCCCCCGGGACAGGGCGCCCGAACACCGGGGAGCTGTTTTTT,CASSSPGTGRPNTGELFF
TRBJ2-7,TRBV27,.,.,TGTGCCAGCAGTTTATCCCCATCGGGGACCGGCTTTTACGAGCAGTACTTC,CASSLSPSGTGFYEQYF
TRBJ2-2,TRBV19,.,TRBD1,TGTGCCAGTAGTATTCCGGGACAGGGGACGAACACCGGGGAGCTGTTTTTT,CASSIPGQGTNTGELFF
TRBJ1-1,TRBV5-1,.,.,TGCGCCAGCAGCTTGGCCGTTGGATACACTGAAGCTTTCTTT,CASSLAVGYTEAFF
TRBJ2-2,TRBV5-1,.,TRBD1,TGCGCCAGCAGGGACGACAGGGGTGCCACCGGGGAGCTGTTTTTT,CASRDDRGATGELFF
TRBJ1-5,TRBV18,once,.,TGTGCCAGCTCACCAGGGCAGGGGAGGGGCGGCAATCAGCCCCAGCATTTT,CASSPGQGRGGNQPQHF
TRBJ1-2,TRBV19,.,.,TGTGCCAGTAGCTTCGTTGGGCCTGACTATGGCTACACCTTC,CASSFVGPDYGYTF
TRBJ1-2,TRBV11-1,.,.,TGTGCCAGCAGCTTAGCCGGGACGCTTTATGGCTACACCTTC,CASSLAGTLYGYTF
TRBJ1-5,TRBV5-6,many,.,TGTGCCAGCAGTACTCGGGGGATTGGCAATCAGCCCCAGCATTTT,CASSTRGIGNQPQHF
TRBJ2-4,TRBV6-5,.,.,TGTGCCAGCAGTTACTCAGGGGCCAAAAACATTCAGTACTTC,CASSYSGAKNIQYF
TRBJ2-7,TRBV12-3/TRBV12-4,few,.,TGTGCCAGCAGTACGGGAGCCTACGAGCAGTACTTC,CASSTGAYEQYF
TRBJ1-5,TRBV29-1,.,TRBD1,TGCAGCGTGGGACAGGGAGAGCAGCCCCAGCATTTT,CSVGQGEQPQHF